A single sample is the source of the 22 T cell receptor beta chains below, sequenced in a study of T-cell reconstitution after alpha-beta-depleted transplantation in children. As it was prepared, the TCRbeta library received unique molecular identifiers. In TCRdb, the PCR reads were re-called with MiXCR into one record per CDR3 protein. The table has some 600,000 distinct CDR3 sequences, roughly 13% seen once; the top ten hold about 2.2%. The material sequenced was PBMCs, mostly from graft donor cells, taken 360 days after TCRalphabeta/CD19-depleted stem cell transplant. All receptors derive from a male patient under 18 who had a stem cell transplant for acute myeloid leukemia, so the T cells may come from the graft donor.

In its sample, this clonotype was seen a few times. The rearrangement joins TRBV20-1 to TRBJ2-1; D is undetermined. Germline V lookup: CDR1 DFQATT, CDR2 SNEGSKA (reference sequence). CDR3 length: 12 amino acids. V was pared by 6 bases and J by 6 bases, with 12 bases between. The CDR3 coding sequence is TGCAGTGCAGGAAACACGGGCAATGAGCAGTTCTTC. Protein sequence: CSAGNTGNEQFF.

This clonotype was seen only a few times. The chain couples TRBV7-2 to TRBJ2-3; maybe TRBD2 (6 bases). Germline-derived CDR1 and CDR2 are SGHTA and FQGNSA. Deletions cut 8 bases from V and 2 bases from J, with 23 bases between. The CDR3 runs to 17 residues. CDR3 sequence: CASATGPLGGLTDTQYF. The CDR3 DNA sequence: TGTGCCAGCGCCACGGGCCCCCTCGGAGGGCTCACAGATACGCAGTATTTT.

This clonotype came up a few times. The V and J genes are TRBV6-4 and TRBJ2-1, with unresolved D. The CDR3 length is 14 residues. In germline, CDR1 is MRHNA, CDR2 SNTAGT. Trimming removed 1 base at V and 7 bases at J, with 11 bases between. DNA of the CDR3: TGTGCCAGCAGTGACTTCCGACTTGGTAATGAGCAGTTCTTC. This encodes CASSDFRLGNEQFF.

The chain joins TRBV20-1 to TRBJ1-2; possible D gene TRBD1, 5 bases. The CDR3 length is 16 residues. The V gene's germline CDR1 is DFQATT and CDR2 SNEGSKA (reference sequence). Deletions cut 0 bases from V and 3 bases from J, with 17 bases between. CDR3 protein: CSARDLTETKHYGYTF. The CDR3, as DNA: TGCAGTGCTAGAGATCTGACAGAAACAAAACACTATGGCTACACCTTC.

The chain combines TRBV28 with TRBJ1-1; D gene unclear. The germline V and J ends were trimmed by 1 base and 3 bases, with 9 bases remaining between them. Germline lookup yields CDR1 MDHEN and CDR2 SYDVKM. This CDR3 spans 14 amino acids. The CDR3 loop reads CASSLYTDHTEAFF. As DNA, the CDR3 is TGTGCCAGCAGTTTATACACGGACCACACTGAAGCTTTCTTT. The full variable domain, with the rest looked up from reference TRBV28 and TRBJ1-1, is DVKVTQSSRYLVKRTGEKVFLECVQDMDHENMFWYRQDPGLGLRLIYFSYDVKMKEKGDIPEGYSVSREKKERFSLILESASTNQTSMYLCASSLYTDHTEAFFGQGTRLTVV.

In this sample, this clonotype turned up many times. The gene calls are TRBV29-1 and TRBJ1-2; tentative D call: TRBD1 (5 bases). The CDR3 covers 11 residues. The ends were cut back, 4 bases at V and 7 bases at J, with 10 bases in the middle. CDR1 is SQVTM, CDR2 ANQGSEA, per germline. Here the CDR3 DNA reads TGCAGCGTTGGTGGGGCGTTTGGCTACACCTTC. As protein: CSVGGAFGYTF.

This chain links TRBV18 with TRBJ2-7; a possible D gene is TRBD2 (6 bases). V dropped 0 bases and J dropped 5 bases, with 14 bases sitting between them. There are 15 residues in the CDR3. Germline CDR1 KGHSH, CDR2 LQKENI. The DNA for the CDR3 is TGTGCCAGCTCACCACCCGTGCGGGGCCGGGACGAGCAGTACTTC. Translating gives CASSPPVRGRDEQYF.

V and J are TRBV12-3 or TRBV12-4 and TRBJ2-5; 13 bases agree with TRBD2. The junction had 17 bases not matched to a gene; V was cut back by 6 bases and J by 7 bases. The CDR3 runs to 18 residues. The CDR3, as DNA: TGTGCCAGCAGCTCAGACAGAGTGGGGACTAGCGGGAAGGTGACCCAGTACTTC. Translation: CASSSDRVGTSGKVTQYF.

The chain carries TRBV29-1 and TRBJ2-7; 9 bases fit TRBD2. The trim removed 2 bases at V and 2 bases at J, leaving 1 base unmatched. In germline, CDR1 is SQVTM, CDR2 ANQGSEA. This CDR3 region has 13 residues. The CDR3 DNA is TGCAGCGTTGAACTAGCGGGGCCCTACGAGCAGTACTTC. Protein: CSVELAGPYEQYF.

This clonotype occurred many times. DNA for the CDR3: TGCAGTGCTAACCCCAGTAGGGGGGGCGCCCTTTACGAGCAGTACTTC. Its protein product is CSANPSRGGALYEQYF. The J gene is TRBJ2-7, the V gene TRBV20-1, with a weak D call TRBD2 (7 bases). Deletions cut 4 bases from V and 4 bases from J, with 23 bases between. The CDR3 totals 16 residues. The germline V gene has CDR1 DFQATT and CDR2 SNEGSKA (reference sequence).

There are a few counts of this clonotype. This chain links TRBV1 with TRBJ2-1; whether TRBD2, the table's D call, matches the DNA was not checked. TRBV1 is described as a pseudogene. This CDR3 is built from 17 residues. CDR3 bases: TGCACCAGCAGCCAAGATATAGGCGGGCCCGGCCCCAATGAGCAGTTCTTC. This codes for CTSSQDIGGPGPNEQFF.

The chain employs TRBV5-1 and TRBJ2-1, with 16 bases aligning to TRBD2. The CDR3 spans 17 residues. CDR1 SGHRS and CDR2 YFSETQ come from the germline V gene. V shed 2 bases, J shed 9 bases, and the junction held 8 bases outside the gene matches. In nucleotides, the CDR3 is TGCGCCAGCAGCTTCCTGGGACTAGCGGGGGGGCGAGGTGAGCAGTTCTTC. The encoded protein is CASSFLGLAGGRGEQFF.

This chain connects TRBV28 to TRBJ1-4; 8 bases align to TRBD1. Germline V CDR1 and CDR2: MDHEN, SYDVKM. V lost 7 bases and J lost 7; bases outside the gene matches: 8. CDR3 length equals 14 residues. CDR3 residues: CASTMDREGEKLFF. In DNA, the CDR3 is TGTGCCAGCACCATGGACAGGGAGGGTGAAAAACTGTTTTTT.

This clonotype has only a few counts. This rearrangement joins TRBV11-2 to TRBJ2-2; TRBD1 matches 7 bases. V was clipped by 1 base and J by 3 bases; unmatched bases: 11. Germline lookup yields CDR1 SGHAT and CDR2 FQNNGV. The CDR3 contains 18 residues. For the CDR3, the DNA is TGTGCCAGCAGCTTAGGGGTTTTAGGGACAGACCACACCGGGGAGCTGTTTTTT. It specifies CASSLGVLGTDHTGELFF.

This clonotype was seen once. This sequence joins TRBV6-5 and TRBJ2-7, with D unresolved. In germline, CDR1 is MNHEY, CDR2 SVGAGI. This CDR3 spans 14 amino acids. V gave up 0 bases and J gave up 6 bases, with 12 bases separating them. In DNA form, the CDR3 reads TGTGCCAGCAGTTACTCCCAGGCTACTGTCGAGCAGTACTTC. The encoded protein is CASSYSQATVEQYF.

A few counts support this clonotype. The CDR3 loop is CSTLWRGSYNEQFF. The CDR3 DNA sequence: TGCAGCACCCTTTGGCGGGGCTCCTACAATGAGCAGTTCTTC. J is TRBJ2-1 and V is TRBV29-1, with D tentatively TRBD2 (6 bases). In germline, CDR1 is SQVTM, CDR2 ANQGSEA. This CDR3 is built from 14 residues. The V gene lost 8 bases and the J gene lost 0 bases, with 14 bases spanning the gap.

This sequence joins TRBV10-3 and TRBJ2-2, with TRBD1 matching 9 bases. The germline V gene has CDR1 ENHRY and CDR2 SYGVKD. V lost 1 base and J lost 4; bases outside the gene matches: 1. The CDR3 totals 15 residues. CDR3 bases: TGTGCCATCAGTGAGTGGACAGGGGTCACCGGGGAGCTGTTTTTT. As protein: CAISEWTGVTGELFF.

This chain uses TRBV29-1 with TRBJ2-1, with 8 positions matching TRBD2. Germline V gene lookup returns CDR1 SQVTM and CDR2 ANQGSEA. CDR3 length: 14 residues. V was pared by 8 bases and J by 2 bases, with 8 bases of the junction left unmatched. The CDR3 reads CSPEGLETYNEQFF. The CDR3 DNA follows: TGCAGCCCCGAGGGACTAGAAACCTACAATGAGCAGTTCTTC.

This clonotype occurred a few times. The CDR3 here is CSAGGARGAYEQYF. CDR3 in DNA: TGCAGTGCCGGAGGGGCTAGGGGCGCCTACGAGCAGTACTTC. V usage is TRBV20-1 and J usage is TRBJ2-7, with a tentative D call TRBD2 (6 bases). This CDR3 spans 14 amino acids. The ends were cut back, 6 bases at V and 2 bases at J, with 17 bases in the middle. CDR1 is DFQATT, CDR2 SNEGSKA, per germline (reference sequence).

A single count supports this clonotype. The junction shows a germline mismatch at one end, possibly a read error. The V and J genes are TRBV29-1 and TRBJ2-7; D might be TRBD1 (6 bases). In germline, CDR1 is SQVTM, CDR2 ANQGSEA. The CDR3 is 13 residues long. The DNA of the CDR3 is TGCAGCGTTGTTACACAGGGCTCCCACGAGCAGTACTTC. As protein: CSVVTQGSHEQYF.

The sample holds many counts of this clonotype. This sequence joins TRBV20-1 and TRBJ2-3, with D maybe TRBD2 (5 bases). With 6 bases removed from V and 5 bases from J, the gap between germline ends came to 24 bases. Per germline, CDR1 DFQATT and CDR2 SNEGSKA (reference sequence). The CDR3 is 16 residues long. This CDR3 is CSAYSLPREWKDTQYF. CDR3 nucleotide sequence: TGCAGTGCCTATTCCCTACCCCGGGAATGGAAAGATACGCAGTATTTT.

V usage is TRBV25-1 and J usage is TRBJ2-1; 7 nucleotides align to TRBD2. The ends lost 1 base at V and 6 bases at J; junction bases unmatched: 9. Germline V gives CDR1 MGHDK, CDR2 SYGVNS. The CDR3 sequence is 16 residues long. The CDR3 loop reads CASSEFGGGPGNEQFF. The CDR3 DNA follows: TGTGCCAGCAGTGAATTTGGGGGAGGGCCGGGCAATGAGCAGTTCTTC.